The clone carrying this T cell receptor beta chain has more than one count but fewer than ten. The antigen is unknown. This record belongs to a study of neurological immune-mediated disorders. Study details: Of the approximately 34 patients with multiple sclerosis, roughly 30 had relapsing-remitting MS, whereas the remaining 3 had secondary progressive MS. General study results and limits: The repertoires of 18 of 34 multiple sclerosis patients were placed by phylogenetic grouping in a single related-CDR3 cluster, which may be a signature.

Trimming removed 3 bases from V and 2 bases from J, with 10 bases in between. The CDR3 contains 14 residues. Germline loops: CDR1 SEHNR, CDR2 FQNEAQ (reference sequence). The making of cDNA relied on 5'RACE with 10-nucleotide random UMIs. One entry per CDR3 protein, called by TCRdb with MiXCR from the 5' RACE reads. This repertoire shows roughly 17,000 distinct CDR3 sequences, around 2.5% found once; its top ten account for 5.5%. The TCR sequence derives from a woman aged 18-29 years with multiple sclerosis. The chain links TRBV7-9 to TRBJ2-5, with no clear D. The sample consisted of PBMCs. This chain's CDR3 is CASSLGSIQETQYF. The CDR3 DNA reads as TGTGCCAGCAGCTTGGGGTCCATACAAGAGACCCAGTACTTC. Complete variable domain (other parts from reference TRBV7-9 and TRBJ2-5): DTGVSQNPRHKITKRGQNVTFRCDPISEHNRLYWYRQTLGQGPEFLTYFQNEAQLEKSRLLSDRFSAERPKGSFSTLEIQRTEQGDSAMYLCASSLGSIQETQYFGPGTRLLVL.